Below are 4 T cell receptor beta chains sequenced from a single sample in a study of blood T cell repertoires in COVID-19. Only in-frame clones appear in the TCRdb table, and some are missing; sequencing was by immunoSEQ multiplex PCR. The sample lists around 90,000 clones, about 80% occurring once. Sequencing used peripheral blood. These receptors originate from a human donor in a cohort sampled during active COVID-19.

The chain employs TRBV5-1 and TRBJ1-1; D gene unclear. This CDR3 is 14 amino acids long. CDR1 is SGHRS, CDR2 YFSETQ, per germline. Trimming removed 4 bases at V and 1 base at J, with 11 bases between. In DNA form, the CDR3 reads TGCGCCAGCAGCCCCCTTAGTGGGAACACTGAAGCTTTCTTT. Protein: CASSPLSGNTEAFF.

The chain has TRBV4-2 and TRBJ2-6; tentative D call: TRBD2 (5 bases). From germline, CDR1 is LGHNA and CDR2 YNFKEQ. This CDR3 comprises 16 residues. Trimming cost V 0 bases and J 2 bases, with 8 bases left between them. CDR3 region: CASSQDLRAGANVLTF. The DNA of the CDR3 is TGTGCCAGCAGCCAAGATCTGAGGGCTGGGGCCAACGTCCTGACTTTC.

This clone was found a few times. The rearrangement joins TRBV18 to TRBJ2-7; no clear D gene. The CDR3 sequence is 12 residues long. From germline, CDR1 is KGHSH and CDR2 LQKENI. V lost 3 bases and J lost 5, with 8 bases in between. The CDR3 here is CASSPYYDEQYF. The CDR3 DNA follows: TGTGCCAGCTCACCTTACTACGACGAGCAGTACTTC.

This clone occurred a few times. The chain's CDR3 is CASSQGGSHTEAFF. The DNA for the CDR3 is TGTGCCAGCAGCCAAGGAGGGTCACACACTGAAGCTTTCTTT. This rearrangement joins TRBV3-1 (or the pseudogene TRBV3-2) to TRBJ1-1; D is undetermined. Per the germline V gene, CDR1 is LGHDT and CDR2 is YNNKEL (reference sequence). The germline V and J ends were trimmed by 1 base and 3 bases, with 9 bases remaining between them. The CDR3 runs 14 residues.